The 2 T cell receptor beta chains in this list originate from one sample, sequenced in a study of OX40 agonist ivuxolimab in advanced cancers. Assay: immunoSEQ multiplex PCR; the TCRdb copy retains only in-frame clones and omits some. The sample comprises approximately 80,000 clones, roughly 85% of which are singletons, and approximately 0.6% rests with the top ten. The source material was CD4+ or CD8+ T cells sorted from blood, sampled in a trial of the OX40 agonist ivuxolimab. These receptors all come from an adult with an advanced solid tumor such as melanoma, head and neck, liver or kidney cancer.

The CDR3 nucleotides are TGTGCCAGCAGCCAATTATTAACACCCCTCCACTTT. This sequence encodes CASSQLLTPLHF. This chain uses TRBV14 with TRBJ1-6; D is ambiguous. The CDR3 runs to 12 residues. V was shortened by 2 bases and J by 11 bases, with 7 bases between the two germline ends. Germline loops: CDR1 SGHDN, CDR2 FVKESK.

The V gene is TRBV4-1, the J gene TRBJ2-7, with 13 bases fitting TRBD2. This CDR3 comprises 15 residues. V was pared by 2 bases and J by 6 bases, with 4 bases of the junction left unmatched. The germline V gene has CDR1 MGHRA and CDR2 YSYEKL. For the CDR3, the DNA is TGCGCCAGCAGCCAAAGACTAGCGGGGGGTTCCGAGCAGTACTTC. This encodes CASSQRLAGGSEQYF.